The T cell receptor (beta chain) under discussion was sequenced for a study of blood T cell repertoires in COVID-19. Looked up from germline, CDR1 is MDHEN and CDR2 is SYDVKM. V lost 6 bases and J lost 2, with 14 bases in between. This CDR3 region has 15 residues. Recruitment covered about 25 US areas and drew participants whose ages spanned roughly 18 to 95 years. As processed by the authors: Estimation of nucleated cell counts relied on the amplification of reference gene primers. Produced via immunoSEQ multiplex PCR; TCRdb's table is partial and in-frame only. Clonal size and the V and J genes are those of that table, whereas D and trimming came from the DNA. The table records 150,000 to 200,000 clones, 88% of them present only once.

The sequenced material came from PBMCs or T cells enriched from blood (not recorded which). The chain has TRBV28 and TRBJ1-5; D is perhaps TRBD1 (5 bases). This receptor was obtained from a young woman who had recovered from COVID-19. CDR3 DNA: TGTGCCAGCAGAAGCGGGGCGGGGGGCAATCAGCCCCAGCATTTT. Its translation is CASRSGAGGNQPQHF.